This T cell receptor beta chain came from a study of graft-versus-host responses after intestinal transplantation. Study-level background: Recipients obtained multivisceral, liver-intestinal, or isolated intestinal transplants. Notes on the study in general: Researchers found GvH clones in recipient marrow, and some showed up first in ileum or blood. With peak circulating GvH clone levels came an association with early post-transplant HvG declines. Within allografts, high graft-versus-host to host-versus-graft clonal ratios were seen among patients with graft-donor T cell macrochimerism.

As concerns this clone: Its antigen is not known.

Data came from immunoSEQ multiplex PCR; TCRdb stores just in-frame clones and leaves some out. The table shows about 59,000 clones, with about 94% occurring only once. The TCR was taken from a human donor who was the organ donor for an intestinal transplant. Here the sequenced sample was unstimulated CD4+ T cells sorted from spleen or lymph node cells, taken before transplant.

The CDR3 DNA is TGTGCCAGCAGCTTAGGGAATGTGGGGCGCACGGAGACCCAGTACTTC. Its protein is CASSLGNVGRTETQYF. The chain uses TRBV7-9 and TRBJ2-5, with D tentatively TRBD1 (5 bases). The CDR3 has 16 residues. V lost 1 base to trimming and J lost 5 bases, with 17 bases between them. Germline V gene lookup returns CDR1 SEHNR and CDR2 FQNEAQ (reference sequence).